These T cell receptor beta chains were read from a single sample in a study of T cells in Graves' hyperthyroidism and ophthalmopathy. TCRdb processed the multiplex PCR reads anew with MiXCR; each CDR3 protein has one entry. The data show 300,000 to 350,000 distinct CDR3 sequences, 15% to 20% seen once. Sequencing used blood. The receptors come from a woman in her 40s with Graves' ophthalmopathy. The CDR3 runs from the conserved cysteine through the conserved F or W. D genes are given only for firm matches.

V | D | CDR3
TRBV19 | TRBD1 | CASSPPGQGYEQYF
TRBV11-2 | TRBD2 | CASSLVVQRGVTGELFF
TRBV19 | . | CASRRPPQGDPRSQPQHF
TRBV6-2/TRBV6-3 | TRBD1 | CASSWATGTDEQYF
TRBV6-4 | . | CASTYMGAYEQYF
TRBV10-3 | TRBD2 | CAISESTSGSETQYF
TRBV28 | . | CASSSWAYEQYF
TRBV18 | . | CASPPRWDNTGELFF
TRBV30 | . | CAFSETQETQYF
TRBV4-2 | TRBD1 | CASSQVNPVGLRGRDQPQHF
TRBV7-8 | . | CASSLVRSPTYEQYF
TRBV6-2/TRBV6-3 | . | CASSYATVPGGELFF
TRBV12-3/TRBV12-4 | TRBD1 | CASSRTGRGYTF
TRBV15 | . | CATSSFTDSYEQYF
TRBV12-3/TRBV12-4 | TRBD1 | CASRQTGGNSPLHF
TRBV11-2 | TRBD1 | CASSLVAGGNNQPQHF
TRBV28 | TRBD1 | CASTPPGTGETGELFF
TRBV6-5 | TRBD2 | CASSYGVAGGEETQYF
TRBV5-1 | TRBD2 | CASSPGTSGRATGAGELFF
TRBV6-1 | TRBD1 | CASSRVTGTGFYEQYF
TRBV6-2/TRBV6-3 | TRBD1 | CASSGNRGRRSSGANVLTF
TRBV7-9 | . | CASSGSRGATTEAFF
TRBV27 | . | CASSPRAGDVNTEAFF
TRBV6-1 | TRBD2 | CAIIAGDNEQFF
TRBV6-1 | . | CASTGQTYDEQYF
TRBV2 | . | CASTAGLAEAFF
TRBV6-5 | . | CASSYFGNSYTGELFF
TRBV5-1 | . | CASSFMLGNTGELFF
TRBV25-1 | . | CASSEYGTYQPQHF
TRBV7-2 | . | CASSQWDGQETQYF
TRBV28 | . | CASSLRNRPGEQYF
TRBV28 | TRBD2 | CASSLILLAGYGELFF
TRBV5-6 | . | CASSQTGSKNIQYF
TRBV2 | TRBD1 | CASSIDRGRGGYTF
TRBV12-3/TRBV12-4 | . | CASRTTRELRTGNTIYF
TRBV10-3 | TRBD1 | CASTGGRDQPQHF
TRBV12-3/TRBV12-4 | . | CASRLGGANQPQHF
TRBV20-1 | . | CSAQNSNQPQHF
TRBV5-6 | . | CASSLRGVYQETQYF
TRBV28 | . | CASRGQNYGYIF
TRBV20-1 | . | CSVRTTPDYEQYF